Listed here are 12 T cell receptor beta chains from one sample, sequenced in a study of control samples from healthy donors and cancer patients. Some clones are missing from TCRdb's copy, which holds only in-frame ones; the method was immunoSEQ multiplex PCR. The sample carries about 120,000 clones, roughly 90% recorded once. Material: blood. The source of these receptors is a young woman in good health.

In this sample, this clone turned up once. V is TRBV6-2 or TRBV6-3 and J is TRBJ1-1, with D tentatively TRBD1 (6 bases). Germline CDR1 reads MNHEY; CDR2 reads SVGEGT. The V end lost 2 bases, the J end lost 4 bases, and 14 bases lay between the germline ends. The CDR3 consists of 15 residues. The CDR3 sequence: CASSYKSNRATEAFF. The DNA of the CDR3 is TGTGCCAGCAGTTACAAGTCAAACAGGGCCACTGAAGCTTTCTTT.

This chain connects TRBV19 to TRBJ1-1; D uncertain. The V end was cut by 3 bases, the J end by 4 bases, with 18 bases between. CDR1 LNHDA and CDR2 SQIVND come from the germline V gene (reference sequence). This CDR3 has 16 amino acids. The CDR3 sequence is CASSILGAWALTEAFF. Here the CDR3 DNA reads TGTGCCAGTAGTATTTTGGGCGCCTGGGCACTCACTGAAGCTTTCTTT.

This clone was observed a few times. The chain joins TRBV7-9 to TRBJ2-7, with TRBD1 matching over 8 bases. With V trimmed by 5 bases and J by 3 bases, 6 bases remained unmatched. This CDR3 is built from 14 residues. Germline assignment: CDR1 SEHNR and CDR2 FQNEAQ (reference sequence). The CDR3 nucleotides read TGTGCCAGCAGCCCGGGACAGGTGGGCTACGAGCAGTACTTC. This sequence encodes CASSPGQVGYEQYF.

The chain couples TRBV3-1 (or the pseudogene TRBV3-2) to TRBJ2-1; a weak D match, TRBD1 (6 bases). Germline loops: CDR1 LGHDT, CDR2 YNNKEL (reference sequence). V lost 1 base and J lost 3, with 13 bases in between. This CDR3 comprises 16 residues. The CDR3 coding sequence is TGTGCCAGCAGCCAAGGATCGAAACAGGGCTACAATGAGCAGTTCTTC. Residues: CASSQGSKQGYNEQFF.

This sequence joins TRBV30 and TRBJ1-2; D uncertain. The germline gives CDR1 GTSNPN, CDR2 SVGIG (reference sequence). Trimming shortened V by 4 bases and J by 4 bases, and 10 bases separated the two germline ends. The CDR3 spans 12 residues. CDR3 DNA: TGTGCCTGGAAGGCAGGCCCCTATGGCTACACCTTC. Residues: CAWKAGPYGYTF.

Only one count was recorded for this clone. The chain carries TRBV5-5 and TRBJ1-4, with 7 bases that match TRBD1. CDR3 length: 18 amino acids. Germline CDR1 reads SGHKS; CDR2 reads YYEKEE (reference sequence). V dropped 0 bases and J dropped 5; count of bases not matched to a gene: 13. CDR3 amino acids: CASSLAAGTAAFNEKLFF. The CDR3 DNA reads TGTGCCAGCAGCTTGGCCGCCGGGACAGCGGCCTTCAATGAAAAACTGTTTTTT.

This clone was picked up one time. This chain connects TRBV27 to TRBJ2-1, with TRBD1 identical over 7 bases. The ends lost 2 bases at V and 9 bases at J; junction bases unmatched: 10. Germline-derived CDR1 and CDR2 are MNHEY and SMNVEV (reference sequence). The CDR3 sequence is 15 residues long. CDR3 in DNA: TGTGCCAGCAGTTTAGCGGCCGCGACAGGGCTTGAGCAGTTCTTC. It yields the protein CASSLAAATGLEQFF.

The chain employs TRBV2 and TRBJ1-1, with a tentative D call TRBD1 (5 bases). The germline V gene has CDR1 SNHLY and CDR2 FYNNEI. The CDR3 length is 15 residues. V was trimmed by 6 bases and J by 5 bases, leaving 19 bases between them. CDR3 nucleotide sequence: TGTGCCAGCAGCGCCGCCGGGCAGGGAGGGACTGAAGCTTTCTTT. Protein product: CASSAAGQGGTEAFF.

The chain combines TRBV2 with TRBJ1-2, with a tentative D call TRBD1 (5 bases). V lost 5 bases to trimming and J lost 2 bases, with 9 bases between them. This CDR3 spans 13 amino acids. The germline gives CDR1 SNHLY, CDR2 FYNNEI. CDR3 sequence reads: CASSRDSNYGYTF. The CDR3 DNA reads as TGTGCCAGCAGTCGCGACAGCAACTATGGCTACACCTTC. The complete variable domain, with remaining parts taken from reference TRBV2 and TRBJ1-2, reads EPEVTQTPSHQVTQMGQEVILRCVPISNHLYFYWYRQILGQKVEFLVSFYNNEISEKSEIFDDQFSVERPDGSNFTLKIRSTKLEDSAMYFCASSRDSNYGYTFGSGTRLTVV.

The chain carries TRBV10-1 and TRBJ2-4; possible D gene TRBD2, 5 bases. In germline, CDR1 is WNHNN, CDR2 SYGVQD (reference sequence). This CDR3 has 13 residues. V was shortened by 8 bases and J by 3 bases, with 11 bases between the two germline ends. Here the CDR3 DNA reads TGCGCCAGCGGACTGTTAGGCAAAAACATTCAGTACTTC. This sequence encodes CASGLLGKNIQYF.

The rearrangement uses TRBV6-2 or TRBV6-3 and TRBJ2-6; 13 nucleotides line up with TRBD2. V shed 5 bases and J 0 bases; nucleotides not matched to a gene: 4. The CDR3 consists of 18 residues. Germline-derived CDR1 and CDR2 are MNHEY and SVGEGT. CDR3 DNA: TGTGCCAGCAGTCCACTAGCGGGAGGGTACTCTGGGGCCAACGTCCTGACTTTC. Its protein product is CASSPLAGGYSGANVLTF.

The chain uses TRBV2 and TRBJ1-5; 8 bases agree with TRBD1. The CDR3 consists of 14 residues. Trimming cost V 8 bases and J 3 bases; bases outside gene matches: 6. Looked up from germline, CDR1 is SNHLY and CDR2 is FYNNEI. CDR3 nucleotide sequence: TGTGCCAGCGACAGGGGAAGAGTCAATCAGCCCCAGCATTTT. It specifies CASDRGRVNQPQHF.